The next 21 T cell receptor beta chains were all read from a single sample in a study of cytomegalovirus exposure and HLA in healthy donors. Primers: 60 Vbeta forward and 13 Jbeta reverse. Repertoires were generated with immunoSEQ multiplex PCR, while TCRdb's copy carries only in-frame clones and drops some. The sample yields about 120,000 clones, 60% to 70% seen once. Sequencing was done on a sample of PBMCs. The source of these receptors is a woman aged 40 to 50 in good health and CMV-seropositive.

This clone was detected only a few times. The chain combines TRBV5-8 with TRBJ1-1, with D possibly being TRBD1 (5 bases). V was pared by 4 bases and J by 1 base, with 8 bases between. The CDR3 consists of 13 residues. Germline V lookup: CDR1 SGHTS, CDR2 YDEGEE. Here the CDR3 reads CASSEDRNTEAFF. DNA for the CDR3: TGTGCCAGCAGCGAAGACAGGAACACTGAAGCTTTCTTT.

The chain couples TRBV19 to TRBJ1-1; TRBD1 might be the D (6 bases). CDR3 length equals 15 residues. V lost 1 base to trimming and J lost 1 base, with 10 bases between them. CDR1 is LNHDA and CDR2 is SQIVND in the germline V gene (reference sequence). The CDR3 DNA sequence: TGTGCCAGTAGTATAGGTCCAGGGGCGAACACTGAAGCTTTCTTT. It codes for CASSIGPGANTEAFF.

The rearrangement joins TRBV6-5 to TRBJ2-2, with a weak D call TRBD2 (6 bases). Trimming removed 0 bases at V and 3 bases at J, with 8 bases between. The CDR3 has 15 amino acids. Germline V gene sequence: CDR1 MNHEY, CDR2 SVGAGI. CDR3 sequence (DNA): TGTGCCAGCAGTTACTCCTGGGGGGACACCGGGGAGCTGTTTTTT. Residues: CASSYSWGDTGELFF.

The chain combines TRBV5-6 with TRBJ2-2, with 11 bases matching TRBD2. Looked up from germline, CDR1 is SGHDT and CDR2 is YYEEEE. The CDR3 is 18 residues long. The J segment lost 0 bases and the V segment lost 4 bases, leaving 8 bases of the junction unmatched. CDR3 loop: CASSPIGGLAANTGELFF. As DNA, the CDR3 is TGTGCCAGCAGCCCAATCGGGGGACTAGCGGCGAACACCGGGGAGCTGTTTTTT.

This sequence joins TRBV12-5 and TRBJ2-1; 10 bases are a match to TRBD2. Germline lookup yields CDR1 LGHNT and CDR2 FRNRAP. The CDR3 runs to 19 residues. The V segment lost 1 base and the J segment 1 base; nucleotides outside the gene matches: 10. The CDR3 DNA reads TGTGCTAGTGGTTTGGCAACTAGCGGGATCCCTTCTTCCTACAATGAGCAGTTCTTC. Amino acids: CASGLATSGIPSSYNEQFF.

This clone appeared a few times. The gene calls are TRBV6-6 and TRBJ2-7; 9 bases are a match to TRBD1. This CDR3 is built from 14 residues. Germline lookup yields CDR1 MNHNY and CDR2 SVGAGI (reference sequence). The J segment lost 4 bases and the V segment lost 4 bases, leaving 5 bases of the junction unmatched. The CDR3: CASSSGTGSYEQYF. CDR3 nucleotide sequence: TGTGCCAGCAGTTCCGGGACAGGGTCATACGAGCAGTACTTC.

The chain is built from TRBV10-3 and TRBJ2-1; 14 bases are shared with TRBD2. Per germline, CDR1 ENHRY and CDR2 SYGVKD. The CDR3 consists of 19 residues. Unmatched junction bases numbered 16, after V lost 6 bases and J lost 6 bases. CDR3 coding DNA: TGTGCCATCAGCCGACCGGGACTAGCGGGAGATGGGAGCGGCAATGAGCAGTTCTTC. It yields the protein CAISRPGLAGDGSGNEQFF.

The chain couples TRBV28 to TRBJ1-2; no clear D. V was pared by 1 base and J by 4 bases, with 19 bases between. The CDR3 is 17 residues long. Germline CDR1 MDHEN, CDR2 SYDVKM. The CDR3 loop reads CASSLSQGGSLGYGYTF. The DNA for the CDR3 is TGTGCCAGCAGTTTATCCCAAGGCGGATCCCTAGGCTATGGCTACACCTTC.

This chain links TRBV27 with TRBJ2-5, with D possibly matching TRBD2 (5 bases). The CDR3 totals 15 residues. V was cut by 1 base and J by 5 bases, with 14 bases left in between. The germline V gene has CDR1 MNHEY and CDR2 SMNVEV (reference sequence). CDR3 in amino acids: CASSLYTSSVETQYF. Here the CDR3 DNA reads TGTGCCAGCAGTTTATATACTAGTTCTGTGGAGACCCAGTACTTC.

The chain recombines TRBV5-6 with TRBJ2-1; 8 bases agree with TRBD2. The CDR3 runs to 15 residues. Germline values: CDR1 SGHDT, CDR2 YYEEEE. The ends lost 1 base at V and 4 bases at J; junction bases unmatched: 4. CDR3 protein: CASSLLTSGYNEQFF. In DNA form, the CDR3 reads TGTGCCAGCAGCTTGCTCACTAGCGGTTACAATGAGCAGTTCTTC.

In its sample, this clone was seen a few times. The DNA of the CDR3 is TGCAGCGTTGATGAGGGATGGACTGAAGCTTTCTTT. This gives the protein CSVDEGWTEAFF. The V gene is TRBV29-1, the J gene TRBJ1-1; unclear D gene. CDR3 length: 12 amino acids. Trimming stripped 3 bases from V and 5 bases from J, with 10 bases between. Germline V lookup: CDR1 SQVTM, CDR2 ANQGSEA.

The J gene is TRBJ2-1, the V gene TRBV6-5; a possible D gene is TRBD2 (6 bases). The germline CDR1 and CDR2 sequences are MNHEY and SVGAGI. V was cut by 0 bases and J by 6 bases, with 6 bases left in between. CDR3 length: 13 amino acids. The CDR3 sequence is CASSYSLANEQFF. The CDR3 DNA reads TGTGCCAGCAGTTACTCACTAGCCAATGAGCAGTTCTTC.

The rearrangement links TRBV4-1 to TRBJ1-2; no firm D call. Germline CDR1 is MGHRA and CDR2 is YSYEKL. The CDR3 runs 14 residues. The V end was cut by 4 bases, the J end by 2 bases, with 11 bases between. In nucleotides, the CDR3 is TGCGCCAGCAGCCTCACGACGGGGAACTATGGCTACACCTTC. It specifies CASSLTTGNYGYTF.

This clone was counted between two and nine times. The genes are TRBV6-5 and TRBJ2-2; D gene unclear. The V end lost 0 bases, the J end lost 2 bases, and 7 bases lay between the germline ends. The CDR3 totals 15 residues. Germline CDR1 reads MNHEY; CDR2 reads SVGAGI. As DNA, the CDR3 is TGTGCCAGCAGTTACTCGAATAGTAACACCGGGGAGCTGTTTTTT. Residues: CASSYSNSNTGELFF.

The table lists this clone with a count of one. The chain is built from TRBV7-3 and TRBJ2-2, with 8 bases fitting TRBD2. The length of the CDR3 is 15 residues. Germline values: CDR1 SGHTA, CDR2 FQGTGA. V lost 5 bases to trimming and J lost 4 bases; unmatched junction nucleotides: 6. In nucleotides, the CDR3 is TGTGCCAGCAGCCGGACTAGCCCCGGCACCGGGGAGCTGTTTTTT. Its protein product is CASSRTSPGTGELFF.

The chain combines TRBV28 with TRBJ1-5, with D possibly TRBD1 on 6 matching bases. The germline CDR1 and CDR2 sequences are MDHEN and SYDVKM. CDR3 length: 17 residues. With 3 bases removed from V and 4 bases from J, the gap between germline ends came to 19 bases. CDR3 loop: CASSFDRGDKWNQPQHF. CDR3 in DNA: TGTGCCAGCAGTTTTGATCGAGGGGACAAATGGAATCAGCCCCAGCATTTT.

The chain uses TRBV5-1 and TRBJ2-1; D unclear. Germline loops: CDR1 SGHRS, CDR2 YFSETQ. CDR3 length: 14 amino acids. Deletions cut 7 bases from V and 5 bases from J, with 16 bases between. The CDR3: CASAVGGQNNEQFF. The CDR3 nucleotides are TGCGCCAGCGCGGTCGGCGGCCAAAACAATGAGCAGTTCTTC.

The V and J genes are TRBV29-1 and TRBJ2-1, with 8 bases fitting TRBD2. Germline CDR1 and CDR2: SQVTM and ANQGSEA. This CDR3 has 18 residues. The V gene end was trimmed by 6 bases and the J gene end by 5 bases; junction bases not matched to a gene: 21. CDR3 sequence (DNA): TGCAGCGTCGAAAGCGGCCTAGCGGGCTGGGGGTCCGACAATGAGCAGTTCTTC. This gives the protein CSVESGLAGWGSDNEQFF.

CDR3 DNA sequence: TGTGCCAGCAGCGTAGATCCGACACAAGAGACCCAGTACTTC. Encoded protein: CASSVDPTQETQYF. The V and J genes are TRBV9 and TRBJ2-5; no clear D. The germline V gene encodes CDR1 SGDLS and CDR2 YYNGEE. There are 14 residues in the CDR3. V lost 0 bases to trimming and J lost 2 bases, with 8 bases between them.

The J gene is TRBJ2-3, the V gene TRBV5-1; D perhaps matches TRBD2 (6 bases). The CDR3 totals 15 residues. The germline gives CDR1 SGHRS, CDR2 YFSETQ. V lost 7 bases and J lost 7, with 22 bases in between. CDR3 nucleotides: TGCGCCAGCTCGGTAGGGACTCTCAATTTAAATACGCAGTATTTT. Residues: CASSVGTLNLNTQYF.

This clone showed up just a few times. This chain uses TRBV6-1 with TRBJ1-1; D call uncertain. Trimming took 6 bases from V and 5 from J, leaving 13 bases between them. This CDR3 comprises 13 residues. The germline V gene encodes CDR1 MNHNS and CDR2 SASEGT. Here the CDR3 DNA reads TGTGCCAGCAGGGTCGTACGAGGAACTGAAGCTTTCTTT. Protein sequence: CASRVVRGTEAFF.